The clone carrying this TCR beta chain was seen at least ten times. Its antigen is still unknown. This sample was taken from a study of T cells in Graves' hyperthyroidism and ophthalmopathy. Study observations and caveats: A 13 V-J model separated ophthalmopathy from stable hyperthyroidism. The model anticipated ophthalmopathy a median about 6.5 months pre-onset.

Hyperthyroidism, newly diagnosed and lasting under 2 months, affected patients aged 18 to 65. PBMCs were derived from about 10 ml fresh peripheral blood. From RNA transcripts, TCR beta CDR3 regions were amplified. TCR CDR3 underwent first-round RT-PCR with the HTBI primer set. TCRdb reanalysed the multiplex PCR reads using MiXCR and keeps one entry per CDR3 protein. Among hundreds of thousands of distinct CDR3 sequences listed, less than 30% were seen once. Sample: blood. The clonotype originates from a man aged 35 to 55 with Graves' hyperthyroidism that later progressed to Graves' ophthalmopathy.

The CDR3 spells CASNRAVNTEAFF. CDR3 DNA sequence: TGTGCCAGCAACAGGGCAGTGAACACTGAAGCTTTCTTT. The chain has TRBV25-1 and TRBJ1-1; a weak D match, TRBD1 (6 bases). The CDR3 runs to 13 residues. CDR1 and CDR2 (germline): MGHDK, SYGVNS. Trimming left V 7 bases short and J 0 bases short, with 9 bases between.